The rows below give T cell receptor beta chains drawn from one sample of a study of shared clonotypes between healthy human individuals. Generated by immunoSEQ multiplex PCR, the TCRdb table keeps only in-frame clones and is missing some. The sample carries over a million clones, around four fifths recorded once. The sequenced sample was memory CD4+ T cells sorted from blood. The source is a man aged 18 to 35 in good health. The CDR3 runs from the conserved cysteine through the conserved F or W. A D gene is named only where the DNA matches it firmly. Some rows have no size entry. The others give once, few or many, or a class for an expanded clone.

J | size | D | V | CDR3
TRBJ1-4 | . | . | TRBV28 | CASSTSAGSNEKLFF
TRBJ2-3 | . | . | TRBV2 | CASRQGTDTQYF
TRBJ2-2 | . | . | TRBV28 | CASTNPAGRNTGELFF
TRBJ1-5 | . | . | TRBV7-9 | CASSLDSVSGLPQHF
TRBJ2-1 | . | . | TRBV30 | CAWCRTNFYNEQFF
TRBJ2-5 | . | TRBD2 | TRBV10-3 | CAISGLASQETQYF
TRBJ2-7 | . | . | TRBV21-1 | CASSKRGAPYEQYF
TRBJ1-5 | . | TRBD1 | TRBV19 | CASSSPGQGAFQPQHF
TRBJ1-4 | . | . | TRBV30 | CAWSVQGGNEKLFF
TRBJ2-1 | . | . | TRBV7-2 | CASSLDQRKQFF
TRBJ2-6 | . | . | TRBV7-2 | CASSPQGGGAGANVLTF
TRBJ2-1 | . | . | TRBV9 | CASSVGGGRYNEQFF
TRBJ2-1 | . | TRBD2 | TRBV2 | CASSARLADYNEQFF
TRBJ1-5 | few | TRBD1 | TRBV10-3 | CAISGTGDNQPQHF
TRBJ1-2 | few | . | TRBV28 | CASSLQGQSYTF
TRBJ2-1 | . | . | TRBV5-1 | CASSPQPAAQRGGNEQFF
TRBJ2-3 | . | TRBD2 | TRBV6-4 | CASSAPKLIAGSTDTQYF